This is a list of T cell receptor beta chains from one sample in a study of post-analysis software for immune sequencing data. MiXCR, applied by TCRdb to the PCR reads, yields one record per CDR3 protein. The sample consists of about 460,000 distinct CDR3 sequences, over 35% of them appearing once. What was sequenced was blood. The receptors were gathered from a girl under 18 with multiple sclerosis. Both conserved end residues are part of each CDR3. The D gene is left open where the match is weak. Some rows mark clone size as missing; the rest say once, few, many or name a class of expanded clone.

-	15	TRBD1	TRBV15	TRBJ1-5	CATSRDRGEGQPQHF	TGTGCCACCAGCAGGGACAGGGGGGAAGGTCAGCCCCAGCATTTT
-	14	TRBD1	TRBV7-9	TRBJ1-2	CASRTNPGQYGYTF	TGTGCCAGCAGGACAAATCCGGGACAGTATGGCTACACCTTC
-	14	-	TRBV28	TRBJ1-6	CASSLTVYNSPLHF	TGTGCCAGCAGTTTGACAGTTTATAATTCACCCCTCCACTTT
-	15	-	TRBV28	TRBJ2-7	CASSLGQTDFYEQYF	TGTGCCAGCAGTTTAGGGCAGACGGATTTCTACGAGCAGTACTTC
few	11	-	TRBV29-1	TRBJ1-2	CSVEEGFGYTF	TGCAGCGTTGAGGAGGGTTTCGGCTACACCTTC
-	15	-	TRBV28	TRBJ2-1	CASSSPRDLHNEQFF	TGTGCCAGCAGTTCGCCTAGAGATTTACACAATGAGCAGTTCTTC
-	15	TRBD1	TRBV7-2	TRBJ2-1	CASSKDRALYNEQFF	TGTGCCAGCAGCAAGGACAGGGCCTTATACAATGAGCAGTTCTTC
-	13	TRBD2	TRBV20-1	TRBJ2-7	CSARVVTSDEQYF	TGCAGTGCTAGAGTCGTGACTAGCGACGAGCAGTACTTC
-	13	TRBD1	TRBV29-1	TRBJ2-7	CSVEEGQAYEQYF	TGCAGCGTTGAAGAGGGACAGGCCTACGAGCAGTACTTC
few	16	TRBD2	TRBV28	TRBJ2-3	CASSSGTSGLPDTQYF	TGTGCCAGCAGTTCTGGGACTAGCGGGCTCCCAGATACGCAGTATTTT
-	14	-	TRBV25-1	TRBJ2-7	CASSEGAQLYEQYF	TGTGCCAGCAGTGAAGGGGCCCAGCTATACGAGCAGTACTTC
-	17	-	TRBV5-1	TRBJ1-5	CASSPGDGLGGSQPQHF	TGCGCCAGCAGCCCTGGCGACGGATTGGGGGGGAGCCAGCCCCAGCATTTT
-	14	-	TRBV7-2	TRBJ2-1	CASSLGSWGNEQFF	TGTGCCAGCAGCCTTGGTAGTTGGGGCAATGAGCAGTTCTTC
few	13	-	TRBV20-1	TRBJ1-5	CSAAQAGDQPQHF	TGCAGTGCTGCCCAGGCAGGGGATCAGCCCCAGCATTTT
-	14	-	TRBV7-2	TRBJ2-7	CASSLFFSGYEQYF	TGTGCCAGCAGCTTATTCTTTAGCGGTTACGAGCAGTACTTC
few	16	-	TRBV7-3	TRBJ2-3	CASGPGGVSITDTQYF	TGTGCCAGCGGCCCTGGAGGGGTATCCATCACAGATACGCAGTATTTT
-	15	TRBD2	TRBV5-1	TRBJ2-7	CASSLGASGTSEQYF	TGCGCCAGCAGCTTGGGGGCTAGCGGAACCTCCGAGCAGTACTTC
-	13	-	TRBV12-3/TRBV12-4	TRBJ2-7	CASSFPESYEQYF	TGTGCCAGCAGTTTCCCCGAAAGTTACGAGCAGTACTTC
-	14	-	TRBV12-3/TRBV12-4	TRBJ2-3	CASSTGVAADTQYF	TGTGCCAGCAGTACCGGGGTAGCTGCAGATACGCAGTATTTT
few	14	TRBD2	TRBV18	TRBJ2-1	CASSQAGVRNEQFF	TGTGCCAGCTCACAGGCGGGAGTACGCAATGAGCAGTTCTTC
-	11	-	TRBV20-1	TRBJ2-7	CSAGTAYEQYF	TGCAGTGCTGGCACAGCCTACGAGCAGTACTTC
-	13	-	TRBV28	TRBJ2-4	CASSGQYKSIQYF	TGTGCCAGCAGTGGACAGTACAAAAGCATTCAGTACTTC
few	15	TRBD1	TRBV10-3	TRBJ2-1	CAITGGQGSYNEQFF	TGTGCCATCACCGGGGGACAGGGCAGTTACAATGAGCAGTTCTTC
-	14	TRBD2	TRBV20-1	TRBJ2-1	CSAFSGSSYNEQFF	TGCAGTGCATTTAGCGGGAGTTCTTACAATGAGCAGTTCTTC
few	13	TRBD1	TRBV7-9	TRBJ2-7	CASSWTGIYEQYF	TGTGCCAGCAGCTGGACAGGGATCTACGAGCAGTACTTC
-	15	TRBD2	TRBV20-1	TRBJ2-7	CSAPLAGGPSYEQYF	TGCAGTGCTCCGCTAGCGGGAGGGCCCAGCTACGAGCAGTACTTC
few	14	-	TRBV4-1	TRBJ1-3	CASSQPPRGNTIYF	TGCGCCAGCAGCCAACCGCCGCGGGGGAACACCATATATTTT
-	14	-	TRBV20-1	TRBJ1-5	CSASPGLSYQPQHF	TGCAGTGCTAGCCCGGGACTCTCCTATCAGCCCCAGCATTTT
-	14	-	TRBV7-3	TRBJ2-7	CASSPLGGINEQYF	TGTGCCAGCAGCCCACTAGGCGGGATAAATGAGCAGTACTTC
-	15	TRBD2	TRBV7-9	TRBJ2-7	CASRPSGSGSYEQYF	TGTGCCAGCAGACCCAGCGGGAGCGGCTCCTACGAGCAGTACTTC
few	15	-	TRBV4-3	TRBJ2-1	CASALTGSMGNEQFF	TGCGCCAGCGCCCTGACCGGGAGCATGGGCAATGAGCAGTTCTTC
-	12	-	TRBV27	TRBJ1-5	CASWQVNQPQHF	TGTGCCAGCTGGCAGGTCAATCAGCCCCAGCATTTT
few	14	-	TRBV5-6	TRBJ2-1	CASSQNSWYNEQFF	TGTGCCAGCAGCCAAAATAGCTGGTACAATGAGCAGTTCTTC
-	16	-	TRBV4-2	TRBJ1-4	CASSPRGGSTNEKLFF	TGTGCCAGCAGCCCCCGGGGGGGTTCAACTAATGAAAAACTGTTTTTT
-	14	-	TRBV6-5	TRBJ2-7	CASSPEFQGGEQYF	TGTGCCAGCAGTCCCGAATTTCAGGGTGGCGAGCAGTACTTC
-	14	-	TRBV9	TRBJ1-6	CASSPGADNSPLHF	TGTGCCAGCAGTCCAGGGGCGGATAATTCACCCCTCCACTTT
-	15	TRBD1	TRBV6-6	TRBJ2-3	CASSPDRGLTDTQYF	TGTGCCAGCAGTCCGGACAGGGGTTTAACAGATACGCAGTATTTT
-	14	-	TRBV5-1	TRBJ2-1	CASSLVLSNNEQFF	TGCGCCAGCAGCTTGGTTCTTTCCAACAATGAGCAGTTCTTC
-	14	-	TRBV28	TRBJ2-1	CASSSTTPSREQFF	TGTGCCAGCAGTTCCACCACCCCCTCTAGGGAGCAGTTCTTC
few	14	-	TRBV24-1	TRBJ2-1	CATREPGLDNEQFF	TGTGCCACCAGGGAGCCGGGTTTGGACAATGAGCAGTTCTTC
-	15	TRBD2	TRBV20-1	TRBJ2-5	CSAEGSGSFQETQYF	TGCAGTGCTGAGGGGAGCGGGAGCTTCCAAGAGACCCAGTACTTC
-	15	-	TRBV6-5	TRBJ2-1	CASYPSAGSYNEQFF	TGTGCCAGCTATCCCTCAGCGGGTTCCTACAATGAGCAGTTCTTC
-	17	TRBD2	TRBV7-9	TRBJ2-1	CASSLALAGGPHNEQFF	TGTGCCAGCAGCTTAGCCCTAGCGGGAGGGCCCCACAATGAGCAGTTCTTC
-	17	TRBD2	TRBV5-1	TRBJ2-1	CASSPILAGVPYNEQFF	TGCGCCAGCAGCCCCATTCTAGCGGGAGTACCCTACAATGAGCAGTTCTTC
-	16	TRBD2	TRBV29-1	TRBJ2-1	CSVERSGRGSYNEQFF	TGCAGCGTTGAAAGGAGCGGGAGGGGGTCCTACAATGAGCAGTTCTTC
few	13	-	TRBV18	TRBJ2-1	CASSPPSLTEQFF	TGTGCCAGCTCACCACCGTCGCTTACTGAGCAGTTCTTC
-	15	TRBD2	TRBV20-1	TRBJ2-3	CSAPTGRASTDTQYF	TGCAGTGCCCCCACGGGGAGGGCCTCCACAGATACGCAGTATTTT
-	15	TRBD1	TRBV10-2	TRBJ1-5	CASSETGGGNQPQHF	TGCGCCAGCAGTGAGACAGGGGGCGGCAATCAGCCCCAGCATTTT
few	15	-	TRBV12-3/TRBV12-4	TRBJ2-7	CASSSEAGLSYEQYF	TGTGCCAGCAGCTCTGAGGCGGGGCTCTCCTACGAGCAGTACTTC
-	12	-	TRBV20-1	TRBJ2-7	CSAGTRLIEQYF	TGCAGTGCCGGGACCCGCCTTATCGAGCAGTACTTC